This T cell receptor beta chain was captured in a study of T-cell memory formation after mild COVID-19. Study information: TCR clusters mostly belonged to single donors.

This clonotype was counted a few times. Its antigen is not known. It was 5'RACE with constant-segment primers that produced the TCR alpha and TCR beta cDNA libraries, which carried sample barcodes and UMIs. TCRdb itself ran the 5' RACE reads through MiXCR, one entry per CDR3 protein. The sample lists roughly 310,000 distinct CDR3 sequences, 15% to 20% seen once, with under 25% in the top ten. The ends were cut back, 1 base at V and 2 bases at J, with 10 bases in the middle. In germline, CDR1 is LGHNA, CDR2 YNFKEQ. CDR3 size: 15 residues. Study-wide results and caveats: A second wave expanding day 15 to 37 was CD4+-biased; contracting clones were balanced. Prior to infection, memory already included some responding clones, suggesting cross-reactive memory joined.

V usage is TRBV4-2 and J usage is TRBJ2-3; D is tentatively TRBD1 or TRBD2 (5 bases each). The clonotype originates from a man between 18 and 29 years old who had mild COVID-19 (a few samples of this study predate the infection). Cell type and time point are not known. The specimen was PBMCs or a T cell subset sorted from them (not recorded which). CDR3 DNA: TGTGCCAGCAGCCAAGGGGGACCATACACAGATACGCAGTATTTT. Translation gives CASSQGGPYTDTQYF.